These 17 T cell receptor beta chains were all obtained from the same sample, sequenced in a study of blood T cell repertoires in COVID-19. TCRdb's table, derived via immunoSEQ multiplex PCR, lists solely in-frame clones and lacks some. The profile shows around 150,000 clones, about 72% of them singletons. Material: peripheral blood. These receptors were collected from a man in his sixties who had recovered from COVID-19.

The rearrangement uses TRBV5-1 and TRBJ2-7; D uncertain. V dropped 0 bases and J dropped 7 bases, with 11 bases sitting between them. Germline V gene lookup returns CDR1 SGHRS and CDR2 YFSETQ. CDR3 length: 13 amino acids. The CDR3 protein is CASSLETYVEQYF. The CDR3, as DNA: TGCGCCAGCAGCTTGGAAACCTACGTGGAGCAGTACTTC. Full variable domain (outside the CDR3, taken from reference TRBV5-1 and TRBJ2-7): KAGVTQTPRYLIKTRGQQVTLSCSPISGHRSVSWYQQTPGQGLQFLFEYFSETQRNKGNFPGRFSGRQFSNSRSEMNVSTLELGDSALYLCASSLETYVEQYFGPGTRLTVT.

In DNA form, the CDR3 reads TGTGCCAGCAGTTTACGTCGACAGGGGGGTCAGCCCCAGCATTTT. It specifies CASSLRRQGGQPQHF. The rearrangement links TRBV28 to TRBJ1-5, with 9 bases aligning to TRBD1. This CDR3 is 15 amino acids long. CDR1 and CDR2 from the germline V gene are MDHEN and SYDVKM. V was pared by 2 bases and J by 6 bases, with 5 bases of the junction left unmatched.

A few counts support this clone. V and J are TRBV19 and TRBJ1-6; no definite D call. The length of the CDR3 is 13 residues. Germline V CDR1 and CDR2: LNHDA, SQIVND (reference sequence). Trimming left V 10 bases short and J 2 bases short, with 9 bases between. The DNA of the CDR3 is TGTGCCACCTCAGATACCTATAATTCACCCCTCCACTTT. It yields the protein CATSDTYNSPLHF.

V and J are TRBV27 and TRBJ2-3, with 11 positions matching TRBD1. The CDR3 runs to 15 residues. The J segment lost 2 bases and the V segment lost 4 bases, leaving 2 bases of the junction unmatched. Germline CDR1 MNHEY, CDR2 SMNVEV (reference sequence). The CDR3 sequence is CASSWDRGNTDTQYF. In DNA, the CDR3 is TGTGCCAGCAGTTGGGACAGGGGGAACACAGATACGCAGTATTTT.

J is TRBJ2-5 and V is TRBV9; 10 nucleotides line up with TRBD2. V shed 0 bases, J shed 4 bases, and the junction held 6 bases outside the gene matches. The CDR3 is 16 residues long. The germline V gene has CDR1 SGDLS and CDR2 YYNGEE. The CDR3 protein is CASSVGGSGRLETQYF. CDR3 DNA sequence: TGTGCCAGCAGCGTAGGGGGTAGCGGGAGGTTAGAGACCCAGTACTTC.

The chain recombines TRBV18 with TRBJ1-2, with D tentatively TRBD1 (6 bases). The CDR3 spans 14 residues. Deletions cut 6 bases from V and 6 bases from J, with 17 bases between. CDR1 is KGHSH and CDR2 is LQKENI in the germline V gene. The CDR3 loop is CASSPGQYTDGYTF. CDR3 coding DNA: TGTGCCAGCTCTCCTGGACAGTACACCGATGGCTACACCTTC.

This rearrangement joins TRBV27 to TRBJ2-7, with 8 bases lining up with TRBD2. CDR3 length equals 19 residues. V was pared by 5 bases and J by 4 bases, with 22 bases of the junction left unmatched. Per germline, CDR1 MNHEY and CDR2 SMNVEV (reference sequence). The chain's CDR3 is CASSPRPLAGIGVAYEQYF. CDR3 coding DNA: TGTGCCAGCAGTCCTAGACCTCTAGCGGGCATAGGGGTGGCTTACGAGCAGTACTTC.

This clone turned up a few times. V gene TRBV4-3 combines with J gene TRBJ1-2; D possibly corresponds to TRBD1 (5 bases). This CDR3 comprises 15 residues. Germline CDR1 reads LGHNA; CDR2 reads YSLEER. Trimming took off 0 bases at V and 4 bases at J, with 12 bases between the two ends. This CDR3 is CASSQEMGLSYGYTF. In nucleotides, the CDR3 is TGCGCCAGCAGCCAAGAGATGGGGCTGAGCTATGGCTACACCTTC.

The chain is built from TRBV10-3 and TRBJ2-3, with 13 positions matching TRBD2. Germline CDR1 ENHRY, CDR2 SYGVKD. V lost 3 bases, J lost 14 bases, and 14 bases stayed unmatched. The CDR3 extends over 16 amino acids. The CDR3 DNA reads TGTGCCATCAGTGACCCCGGGACTAGCGGGATGGGGTTGCGGTATTTT. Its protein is CAISDPGTSGMGLRYF.

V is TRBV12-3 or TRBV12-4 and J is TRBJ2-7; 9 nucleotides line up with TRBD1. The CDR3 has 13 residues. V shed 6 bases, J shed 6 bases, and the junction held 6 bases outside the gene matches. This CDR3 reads CASRGQGVREQYF. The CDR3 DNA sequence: TGTGCCAGCAGGGGACAGGGAGTCCGCGAGCAGTACTTC.

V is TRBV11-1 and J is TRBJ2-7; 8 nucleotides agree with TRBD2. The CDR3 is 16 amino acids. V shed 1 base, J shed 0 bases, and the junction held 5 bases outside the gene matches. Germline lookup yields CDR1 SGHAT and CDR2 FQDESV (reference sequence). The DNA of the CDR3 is TGTGCCAGCAGCTTAGGCGGGAGGCGATTCTCCTACGAGCAGTACTTC. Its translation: CASSLGGRRFSYEQYF.

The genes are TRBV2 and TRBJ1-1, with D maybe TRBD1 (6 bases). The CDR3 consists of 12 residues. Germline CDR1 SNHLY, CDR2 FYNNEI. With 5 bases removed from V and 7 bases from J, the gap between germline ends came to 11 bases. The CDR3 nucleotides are TGTGCCAGCAGTCCTACAGGGTTTGAAGCTTTCTTT. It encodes CASSPTGFEAFF.

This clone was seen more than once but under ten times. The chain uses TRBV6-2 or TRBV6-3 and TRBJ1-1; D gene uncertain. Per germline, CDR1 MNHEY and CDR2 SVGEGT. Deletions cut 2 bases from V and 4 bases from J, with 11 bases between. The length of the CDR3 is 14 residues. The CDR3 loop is CASSYQVVGTEAFF. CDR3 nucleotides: TGTGCCAGCAGTTACCAGGTCGTGGGCACTGAAGCTTTCTTT.

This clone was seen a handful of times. The CDR3 DNA sequence: TGTGCCAGTAGTCCCCGTCAAGAGGGAAAACTGTTTTTT. Translating it yields CASSPRQEGKLFF. V is TRBV19 and J is TRBJ1-4; D call uncertain. The CDR3 covers 13 residues. The V end lost 5 bases, the J end lost 10 bases, and 14 bases lay between the germline ends. CDR1 and CDR2 (germline): LNHDA, SQIVND (reference sequence).

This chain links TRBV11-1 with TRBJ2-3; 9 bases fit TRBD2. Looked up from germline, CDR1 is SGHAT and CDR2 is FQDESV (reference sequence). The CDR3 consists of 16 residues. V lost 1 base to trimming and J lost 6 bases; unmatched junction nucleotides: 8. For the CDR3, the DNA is TGTGCCAGCAGCTTAGGGGAGGCTAGCGGGACGGATACGCAGTATTTT. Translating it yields CASSLGEASGTDTQYF.

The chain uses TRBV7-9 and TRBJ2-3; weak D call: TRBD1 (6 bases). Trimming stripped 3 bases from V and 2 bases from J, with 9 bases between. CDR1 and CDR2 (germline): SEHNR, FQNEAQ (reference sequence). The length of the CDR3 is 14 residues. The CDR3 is CASSLTGLTDTQYF. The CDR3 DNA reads TGTGCCAGCAGCTTGACAGGCCTCACAGATACGCAGTATTTT.

This CDR3 reads CASSEGRGQGSSGANVLTF. As DNA, the CDR3 is TGTGCCAGCAGTGAGGGTCGAGGACAGGGAAGCTCTGGGGCCAACGTCCTGACTTTC. The chain combines TRBV6-1 with TRBJ2-6; 8 nucleotides agree with TRBD1. Germline V gene sequence: CDR1 MNHNS, CDR2 SASEGT. J gave up 0 bases and V 3 bases, and 10 bases lay outside the gene matches. The CDR3 covers 19 residues.